A selection of T cell receptor beta chains follows, all from one sample in a study of T cells after yellow fever vaccination. One entry per CDR3 protein results from TCRdb running MiXCR on the 5' RACE reads. The sample includes some 150,000 distinct CDR3 sequences, just over 6.5% of them seen just once. Material: CD4+ T cells sorted from PBMCs, obtained 10 days after the yellow fever booster vaccination. Receptor source: a man aged 25 to 45 who received the YFV17D yellow fever vaccine. The CDR3 runs from the conserved cysteine through the conserved F or W. The order of the fields is J gene, clone size, D gene, V gene, CDR3 DNA, CDR3 protein. A D gene is named only where the DNA matches it firmly. A clone size is listed for some rows: how often the clone was seen (once, few, many), or a class if it is expanded.

j_call: TRBJ2-1
clone_size: many
d_call: TRBD2
v_call: TRBV7-9
cdr3_nt: TGTGCCAGCAGCTTAGGGACTAGCGGGACCCACAATGAGCAGTTCTTC
cdr3_aa: CASSLGTSGTHNEQFF

j_call: TRBJ2-5
clone_size: many
d_call: .
v_call: TRBV10-2
cdr3_nt: TGCGCCAGCAGTGAGGACAGGTTAGGGACCCAGTACTTC
cdr3_aa: CASSEDRLGTQYF

j_call: TRBJ1-2
clone_size: .
d_call: .
v_call: TRBV5-1
cdr3_nt: TGCGCCAGCAGCTTGGAGACTGGGTGGTTCTACACCTTC
cdr3_aa: CASSLETGWFYTF

j_call: TRBJ2-1
clone_size: many
d_call: TRBD1
v_call: TRBV14
cdr3_nt: TGTGCCAGCAGCCGAACAGGGGTAAACAATGAGCAGTTCTTC
cdr3_aa: CASSRTGVNNEQFF

j_call: TRBJ2-7
clone_size: .
d_call: .
v_call: TRBV7-8
cdr3_nt: TGTGCCAGCACCGGGACACTCCCCGACTACGAGCAGTACTTC
cdr3_aa: CASTGTLPDYEQYF

j_call: TRBJ2-2
clone_size: many
d_call: .
v_call: TRBV7-2
cdr3_nt: TGTGCCAGCAGCACCCAGGGCCCCGAGGTGAAAGGAGGGGAGCTGTTTTTT
cdr3_aa: CASSTQGPEVKGGELFF

j_call: TRBJ2-7
clone_size: many
d_call: TRBD2
v_call: TRBV4-3
cdr3_nt: TGCGCCAGCAGCCAAGAAGTGAGTAGCGGGATCTCTCGACCCTACGAGCAGTACTTC
cdr3_aa: CASSQEVSSGISRPYEQYF

j_call: TRBJ2-4
clone_size: .
d_call: TRBD2
v_call: TRBV29-1
cdr3_nt: TGCAGCGCCACCGGGACTAGCGGGAGGGCCCCCCGGGAAAACATTCAGTACTTC
cdr3_aa: CSATGTSGRAPRENIQYF

j_call: TRBJ2-1
clone_size: many
d_call: TRBD2
v_call: TRBV6-5
cdr3_nt: TGTGCCAGCAGTTCGTTGGCGGGAGGGCCAAGTTACAATGAGCAGTTCTTC
cdr3_aa: CASSSLAGGPSYNEQFF

j_call: TRBJ2-5
clone_size: few
d_call: .
v_call: TRBV7-2
cdr3_nt: TGTGCCAGCAGCTTATGGTTGGAGGAGACCCAGTACTTC
cdr3_aa: CASSLWLEETQYF

j_call: TRBJ2-7
clone_size: many
d_call: .
v_call: TRBV28
cdr3_nt: TGTGCCAGCAGTTCCGGGGCCTTCTACGAGCAGTACTTC
cdr3_aa: CASSSGAFYEQYF

j_call: TRBJ1-1
clone_size: many
d_call: .
v_call: TRBV12-3/TRBV12-4
cdr3_nt: TGTGCCAGCAGTTTAGCGATGGTTGAGGGGGCTGAAGCTTTCTTT
cdr3_aa: CASSLAMVEGAEAFF

j_call: TRBJ2-6
clone_size: few
d_call: .
v_call: TRBV5-4
cdr3_nt: TGTGCCAGCAGCTTGGGGGGGTACTCTGGGGCCAACGTCCTGACTTTC
cdr3_aa: CASSLGGYSGANVLTF

j_call: TRBJ2-6
clone_size: few
d_call: .
v_call: TRBV7-2
cdr3_nt: TGTGCCAGCAGTTATGATAGAGCCGGGGCCAACGTCCTGACTTTC
cdr3_aa: CASSYDRAGANVLTF

j_call: TRBJ2-5
clone_size: many
d_call: .
v_call: TRBV15
cdr3_nt: TGTGCCACCAGTCCGGGGCTCCAAGAGACCCAGTACTTC
cdr3_aa: CATSPGLQETQYF

j_call: TRBJ1-1
clone_size: many
d_call: .
v_call: TRBV20-1
cdr3_nt: TGCAGTGCTCTGCCATACGCTGAAGCTTTCTTT
cdr3_aa: CSALPYAEAFF

j_call: TRBJ2-7
clone_size: many
d_call: .
v_call: TRBV20-1
cdr3_nt: TGCAGTGCTTCCCCGGGGACCACCTACGAGCAGTACTTC
cdr3_aa: CSASPGTTYEQYF

j_call: TRBJ1-2
clone_size: many
d_call: TRBD1
v_call: TRBV5-1
cdr3_nt: TGCGCCAGCAGCTTAGCAGGGGGCGCTTATGGCTACACCTTC
cdr3_aa: CASSLAGGAYGYTF

j_call: TRBJ2-1
clone_size: .
d_call: TRBD2
v_call: TRBV20-1
cdr3_nt: TGCTGTGCTAGAGACCCACTAGCGGGAGAGAGAAATGAGCAGTTCTTC
cdr3_aa: CCARDPLAGERNEQFF

j_call: TRBJ1-1
clone_size: few
d_call: .
v_call: TRBV7-2
cdr3_nt: TGTGCCAGCAGCTTGCGGTCAAAGACTGAAGCTTTCTTT
cdr3_aa: CASSLRSKTEAFF

j_call: TRBJ2-3
clone_size: .
d_call: .
v_call: TRBV7-2
cdr3_nt: TGTGCCAGCAGCCCCCGCGGAAGAGATCCAGATACGCAGTATTTT
cdr3_aa: CASSPRGRDPDTQYF

j_call: TRBJ2-7
clone_size: many
d_call: TRBD2
v_call: TRBV12-3/TRBV12-4
cdr3_nt: TGTGCCAGCAGGGGACTAGCGGGAATGGCCCTCTACGAGCAGTACTTC
cdr3_aa: CASRGLAGMALYEQYF

j_call: TRBJ1-5
clone_size: many
d_call: .
v_call: TRBV5-1
cdr3_nt: TGCGCCAGCAGCTTGGACAGGGACAATCAGCCCCAGCATTTT
cdr3_aa: CASSLDRDNQPQHF

j_call: TRBJ2-1
clone_size: many
d_call: .
v_call: TRBV7-2
cdr3_nt: TGTGCCAGCAGCCCCCAACCACCGGTAGCAACGGGAAATGAGCAGTTCTTC
cdr3_aa: CASSPQPPVATGNEQFF

j_call: TRBJ2-1
clone_size: .
d_call: TRBD2
v_call: TRBV19
cdr3_nt: TGTGCCAGTAGTATGGGACTAGTCTCCTACAATGAGCAGTTCTTC
cdr3_aa: CASSMGLVSYNEQFF

j_call: TRBJ2-5
clone_size: many
d_call: .
v_call: TRBV20-1
cdr3_nt: TGCAGTGCTAGAGTGGGCCAAGAGACCCAGTACTTC
cdr3_aa: CSARVGQETQYF

j_call: TRBJ2-7
clone_size: few
d_call: TRBD2
v_call: TRBV5-1
cdr3_nt: TGCGCCAGCAGCGGTTCCGGGACTAGCGGGAGCGAGCAGTACTTC
cdr3_aa: CASSGSGTSGSEQYF

j_call: TRBJ2-5
clone_size: many
d_call: TRBD2
v_call: TRBV5-1
cdr3_nt: TGCGCCAGCAGACCGACTAGCGGGAGAGAGACCCAGTACTTC
cdr3_aa: CASRPTSGRETQYF

j_call: TRBJ2-3
clone_size: many
d_call: .
v_call: TRBV7-2
cdr3_nt: TGTGCCAGCAGCTTGGAGGTAGCGCCAGGTCTTTATTTT
cdr3_aa: CASSLEVAPGLYF

j_call: TRBJ2-1
clone_size: many
d_call: .
v_call: TRBV5-6
cdr3_nt: TGTGCCAGCAGCTTGGGGCTAGCCGCGGTATCCAATGAGCAGTTCTTC
cdr3_aa: CASSLGLAAVSNEQFF

j_call: TRBJ2-2
clone_size: many
d_call: .
v_call: TRBV18
cdr3_nt: TGTGCCAGCTCACCTCGGACTCTGAACACCGGGGAGCTGTTTTTT
cdr3_aa: CASSPRTLNTGELFF

j_call: TRBJ2-5
clone_size: many
d_call: .
v_call: TRBV7-9
cdr3_nt: TGTGCCAGCAGCCTCGGGGACGTCTCTCCGGAGACCCAGTACTTC
cdr3_aa: CASSLGDVSPETQYF

j_call: TRBJ2-4
clone_size: many
d_call: TRBD2
v_call: TRBV20-1
cdr3_nt: TGCAGTGCTAGGGACGGGAGGAGAAACATTCAGTACTTC
cdr3_aa: CSARDGRRNIQYF

j_call: TRBJ2-3
clone_size: few
d_call: .
v_call: TRBV5-1
cdr3_nt: TGCGCCAGCAGCCTTCTGGAAGATACGCAGTATTTT
cdr3_aa: CASSLLEDTQYF

j_call: TRBJ1-1
clone_size: many
d_call: TRBD1
v_call: TRBV5-6
cdr3_nt: TGTGCCAGCAGCCTCCGGGACAGGGTTCCTGAAGCTTTCTTT
cdr3_aa: CASSLRDRVPEAFF

j_call: TRBJ2-1
clone_size: many
d_call: .
v_call: TRBV14
cdr3_nt: TGTGCCAGCAGCCAACGGGGCGGGTTTGGGAATGAGCAGTTCTTC
cdr3_aa: CASSQRGGFGNEQFF

j_call: TRBJ2-3
clone_size: many
d_call: TRBD2
v_call: TRBV5-1
cdr3_nt: TGCGCCAGCAGTGTTATTGAGTGGACTAGGGTGGTAACAGATACGCAGTATTTT
cdr3_aa: CASSVIEWTRVVTDTQYF